This T cell receptor beta chain was captured by sequencing in a study of human T cells and chemical hapten exposure (dated by TCRdb to 2020 to 2022). Some background on the complete study: For sensitization, 2% DPC in acetone was applied to an approximately 2 cm by approximately 2 cm area of upper inner arm skin. Patch testing was performed on the upper back with Finn chambers containing 0.01% DPC, and the patch tests were scored after 6 days according to International Contact Dermatitis Research Group standards. Libraries were combined into a pool for sequencing, and differences in TCR yield between samples came mainly from small differences in library volumes within the pool. About 29 alopecia patients gave blood for TCR sequencing at one to four time points (pre-sensitization, 2, 6 and 24 weeks). Patient blood was sampled pre-sensitization (week 0) and at 2, 6 and about 24 weeks after DPC sensitization. The patient cohort, mostly female, included alopecia areata with under or over 50% scalp involvement, alopecia totalis and alopecia universalis. Weekly therapeutic DPC doses were additionally applied to the scalp of patients throughout the roughly 22-week study period. In alopecia patients, the study followed how the peripheral blood TCR repertoire changed in vivo over primary and secondary sensitization to diphenylcyclopropenone (DPC), a hapten.

Taken from cysteine to phenylalanine, the CDR3 has 17 residues. Only CDR3 DNA remains: 51 bases, in frame from the first base. Unmatched junction bases come to 14, with V trimmed by 4 bases and J by 3 bases. The germline V gene (reference sequence) specifies SEHNR as CDR1 and FQNEAQ as CDR2. The time point label on this specimen signifies: patch test 1, 2 weeks after DPC sensitization. What this sample's treatment or condition label stands for: therapeutic diphenylcyclopropenone sensitization with weekly scalp DPC. At every patch-test visit, the blood draw took place before the patch test was put on. Patients were eligible if aged 18 to 70, diagnosed with alopecia and judged suitable for DPC therapy, and pregnant patients were excluded. Total RNA was extracted from unfractionated whole blood that had been collected in Tempus Blood RNA tubes. This clonotype was recorded at least ten times. Its antigen specificity is not known. One base away there is no much larger clone; base qualities are not given.

Paper-wide results and their limitations: Patch test score correlated positively with the number of PT1 expanded TCRs, reaching significance at thresholds 8, 16 and 32 but not at 4. After repeated subsampling, changes were observed in the strength of the expansion versus patch-test correlation and in the threshold at which the correlation became significant. No change with DPC sensitization was found in the number of TCRs above 1 in 1000 frequency, and no evidence of global repertoire structure alterations was found. Alopecia, a presumed autoimmune disease, was present in all patients, so the immune response of the patients might differ from that of healthy individuals. Compared with pre-sensitization or healthy control sets, expanded TCRs formed significantly more large CDR3 similarity clusters, which is consistent with antigen-driven responses.

The library was made by RACE. These reads were obtained on a NextSeq 500. Library preparation attached unique molecular identifiers to individual cDNA molecules for quantitative, reproducible TCR counting. For every blood RNA sample, sequencing covered both the TCR alpha and TCR beta chains. The original pipeline was this. A median of approximately 100,000 TCRs per sample was observed, with a range of roughly 23,224 to 750,000. V, J and CDR3 annotation of the TCR reads was performed with the Decombinator software suite. For PS versus PT1 abundance plots, all samples were subsampled to the same number of TCRs (28,000). TCRs were defined as expanded if absent before sensitization and observed at least eight times at the 2-week time point. TCRdb ran its own pipeline on the public reads, namely fastp trimming at Q25 and MiXCR clone calling, and kept in-frame beta chains. Every entry covers one CDR3 protein and lists the most common genes and DNA from its rows. TCRdb's processing, not the authors' own work, is the source of the V and J calls. Across this sample there are about 380,000 distinct CDR3 sequences, with 4.8% seen only once. The top ten hold over 2% of the sample.

The receptor chain draws on TRBV7-9 and TRBJ2-7, with 8 bases in between that match TRBD1. This material consisted of whole blood, taken in connection with sensitization to the hapten diphenylcyclopropenone (DPC). The source is a woman aged 50 to 60 with alopecia areata. Some clones in this sample may be carry-over from other donors' samples. The CDR3 in this case is CASSSTGDSSPLYEQYF. The DNA sequence reads TGTGCCAGCAGCTCGACAGGGGACTCTTCCCCTCTCTACGAGCAGTACTTC.